The next 27 T cell receptor beta chains were all read from a single sample in a study of shared clonotypes between healthy human individuals. Data came from immunoSEQ multiplex PCR; TCRdb stores just in-frame clones and leaves some out. The sample holds around 1,900,000 clones, just over 90% seen once. The naive CD8 fraction comprised CD45RO-negative cells positively selected for CCR7 and excluded terminally differentiated effector memory CD45RA+ cells. Sequenced sample: naive CD8+ T cells from PBMCs. The receptors were sampled from a man between 18 and 29 years old in good health. Some clones in this sample may be carry-over from other donors' samples.

This clone showed up just a few times. V is TRBV21-1 and J is TRBJ1-1. TRBV21-1 is a recognized pseudogene. The CDR3 is made up of 13 amino acids. The CDR3 region is CASTMLGNTEAFF. CDR3 bases: TGTGCCAGCACCATGTTGGGGAACACTGAAGCTTTCTTT.

This chain links TRBV5-1 with TRBJ2-6; TRBD2 might be the D (6 bases). With 4 bases removed from V and 0 bases from J, the gap between germline ends came to 14 bases. CDR1 and CDR2 (germline): SGHRS, YFSETQ. There are 17 residues in the CDR3. The CDR3 DNA reads TGCGCCAGCAGCGGCGGGACTTCCACCTCTGGGGCCAACGTCCTGACTTTC. It codes for CASSGGTSTSGANVLTF.

CDR3 coding DNA: TGTGCCAGCAGCTCTACAGGTAGGGGAGCCAAAAACATTCAGTACTTC. Translating it yields CASSSTGRGAKNIQYF. The chain uses TRBV7-9 and TRBJ2-4; D might be TRBD1 (5 bases). Trimming cost V 4 bases and J 0 bases, with 13 bases left between them. The length of the CDR3 is 16 residues. Germline values: CDR1 SEHNR, CDR2 FQNEAQ (reference sequence). The full variable domain, in which reference TRBV7-9 and TRBJ2-4 provide the parts outside the CDR3, is DTGVSQNPRHKITKRGQNVTFRCDPISEHNRLYWYRQTLGQGPEFLTYFQNEAQLEKSRLLSDRFSAERPKGSFSTLEIQRTEQGDSAMYLCASSSTGRGAKNIQYFGAGTRLSVL.

This chain connects TRBV7-2 to TRBJ1-1; the D gene is possibly TRBD1 (5 bases). Germline-derived CDR1 and CDR2 are SGHTA and FQGNSA. This CDR3 spans 14 amino acids. Deletions cut 3 bases from V and 7 bases from J, with 15 bases between. As DNA, the CDR3 is TGTGCCAGCAGCTTCTTCCCGCTGGGGGGTGAAGCTTTCTTT. Its translation is CASSFFPLGGEAFF. Combining the CDR3 with reference TRBV7-2 and TRBJ1-1 gives the whole variable domain GAGVSQSPSNKVTEKGKDVELRCDPISGHTALYWYRQSLGQGLEFLIYFQGNSAPDKSGLPSDRFSAERTGGSVSTLTIQRTQQEDSAVYLCASSFFPLGGEAFFGQGTRLTVV.

The chain links TRBV5-1 to TRBJ1-1; no definite D call. The CDR3 consists of 12 residues. Germline V gene lookup returns CDR1 SGHRS and CDR2 YFSETQ. Trimming pared 0 bases from V and 11 bases from J, leaving 11 bases between. The DNA of the CDR3 is TGCGCCAGCAGCTTGGAAGGGCGGGATGCTTTCTTT. This encodes CASSLEGRDAFF.

The chain couples TRBV2 to TRBJ1-1; D is unclear. Trimming cost V 5 bases and J 4 bases, with 11 bases left between them. CDR3 size: 13 residues. CDR1 and CDR2 from the germline V gene are SNHLY and FYNNEI. The CDR3 DNA reads TGTGCCAGCAGTCAGGTTGGGAGCACTGAAGCTTTCTTT. This encodes CASSQVGSTEAFF.

This clone has just a few counts. This CDR3 is CASSPTGQPNQPQHF. The CDR3 DNA follows: TGTGCCAGCAGTCCCACAGGACAGCCGAATCAGCCCCAGCATTTT. The gene calls are TRBV7-9 and TRBJ1-5, with D perhaps matching TRBD1 (6 bases). CDR1 and CDR2 (germline): SEHNR, FQNEAQ (reference sequence). This CDR3 contains 15 residues. Trimming removed 6 bases at V and 4 bases at J, with 16 bases between.

Turning to this clone: The germline gene is not matched at one end of the junction; a read error may be the cause. V and J are TRBV29-1 and TRBJ1-1; 10 nucleotides match TRBD1. Looked up from germline, CDR1 is SQVTM and CDR2 is ANQGSEA. This CDR3 comprises 14 residues. The CDR3 sequence: CSVEGTGVNTEAFF. The CDR3 bases are TGCAGCGTGGAAGGGACAGGGGTGAACACTGAAGCTTTCTTT.

In this sample, this clone turned up once. The chain uses TRBV9 and TRBJ2-3; maybe TRBD2 (5 bases). The CDR3 is 17 residues long. Germline V gene data show CDR1 as SGDLS and CDR2 as YYNGEE. V was cut by 0 bases and J by 6 bases, with 20 bases left in between. CDR3 residues: CASSVEGRPRGSDTQYF. CDR3 DNA: TGTGCCAGCAGCGTAGAGGGCAGGCCCCGAGGGTCGGATACGCAGTATTTT. Full variable domain (missing parts from reference TRBV9 and TRBJ2-3): DSGVTQTPKHLITATGQRVTLRCSPRSGDLSVYWYQQSLDQGLQFLIQYYNGEERAKGNILERFSAQQFPDLHSELNLSSLELGDSALYFCASSVEGRPRGSDTQYFGPGTRLTVL.

The chain uses TRBV9 and TRBJ1-5; no definite D call. The germline gives CDR1 SGDLS, CDR2 YYNGEE. Trimming left V 3 bases short and J 5 bases short, with 12 bases between. The CDR3 is 14 residues long. The CDR3 bases are TGTGCCAGCAGCGCCTCAGCCCTTGATCAGCCCCAGCATTTT. Encoded protein: CASSASALDQPQHF. The full variable domain, its missing parts supplied by reference TRBV9 and TRBJ1-5, is DSGVTQTPKHLITATGQRVTLRCSPRSGDLSVYWYQQSLDQGLQFLIQYYNGEERAKGNILERFSAQQFPDLHSELNLSSLELGDSALYFCASSASALDQPQHFGDGTRLSIL.

This chain connects TRBV28 to TRBJ1-5; D gene ambiguous. Trimming left V 3 bases short and J 1 base short, with 7 bases between. Germline-derived CDR1 and CDR2 are MDHEN and SYDVKM. This CDR3 has 14 residues. The CDR3 loop is CASSLEVSNQPQHF. The CDR3 bases are TGTGCCAGCAGTTTGGAGGTGAGCAATCAGCCCCAGCATTTT.

The rearrangement joins TRBV5-6 to TRBJ2-3; a possible D gene is TRBD1 (6 bases). The CDR3 loop spans 16 amino acids. In germline, CDR1 is SGHDT, CDR2 YYEEEE. V gave up 5 bases and J gave up 2 bases, with 18 bases separating them. The CDR3 DNA follows: TGTGCCAGCAGTTTACAGGGTCATCAAATCACAGATACGCAGTATTTT. This encodes CASSLQGHQITDTQYF.

The chain joins TRBV29-1 to TRBJ1-2, with D uncertain. Between the trimmed V and J ends, which lost 5 bases and 3 bases, there was a span of 13 bases. This CDR3 contains 13 residues. Germline V gene data show CDR1 as SQVTM and CDR2 as ANQGSEA. CDR3 sequence reads: CSVRAPGYYGYTF. The CDR3 DNA reads as TGCAGCGTTAGGGCCCCGGGCTACTATGGCTACACCTTC.

The CDR3: CASTGGRMNTEAFF. CDR3 coding DNA: TGTGCCAGTACAGGGGGCCGGATGAACACTGAAGCTTTCTTT. The V call is TRBV19, the J call TRBJ1-1; 8 bases line up with TRBD1. V lost 7 bases to trimming and J lost 0 bases; unmatched junction nucleotides: 4. The V gene's germline CDR1 is LNHDA and CDR2 SQIVND (reference sequence). The CDR3 totals 14 residues. Drawing the rest from reference TRBV19 and TRBJ1-1, the complete variable domain is DGGITQSPKYLFRKEGQNVTLSCEQNLNHDAMYWYRQDPGQGLRLIYYSQIVNDFQKGDIAEGYSVSREKKESFPLTVTSAQKNPTAFYLCASTGGRMNTEAFFGQGTRLTVV.

The CDR3 spells CATMFGQLAKNIQYF. CDR3 DNA: TGTGCCACTATGTTCGGACAGTTAGCCAAAAACATTCAGTACTTC. This chain joins TRBV28 and TRBJ2-4; weak D call: TRBD1 (6 bases). This CDR3 has 15 residues. With 10 bases removed from V and 0 bases from J, the gap between germline ends came to 16 bases. From germline, CDR1 is MDHEN and CDR2 SYDVKM. The whole variable domain, remainder taken from reference TRBV28 and TRBJ2-4, is DVKVTQSSRYLVKRTGEKVFLECVQDMDHENMFWYRQDPGLGLRLIYFSYDVKMKEKGDIPEGYSVSREKKERFSLILESASTNQTSMYLCATMFGQLAKNIQYFGAGTRLSVL.

The chain recombines TRBV4-1 with TRBJ2-7; 8 bases fit TRBD2. The CDR3 consists of 17 residues. V shed 1 base and J 1 base; nucleotides not matched to a gene: 9. The V gene's germline CDR1 is MGHRA and CDR2 YSYEKL. Here the CDR3 reads CASSQAAGTRTSYEQYF. The CDR3 region has the DNA TGCGCCAGCAGCCAAGCAGCCGGGACTAGAACTTCCTACGAGCAGTACTTC.

The chain combines TRBV27 with TRBJ1-1, with 8 bases fitting TRBD1. Germline CDR1 is MNHEY and CDR2 is SMNVEV (reference sequence). V was pared by 2 bases and J by 8 bases, with 7 bases of the junction left unmatched. There are 14 residues in the CDR3. CDR3 residues: CASSLVVGDREAFF. The CDR3 coding sequence is TGTGCCAGCAGTTTAGTGGTAGGGGACAGGGAAGCTTTCTTT.

Comment on this clone: Within the sample, other DNA sequences also encode this same CDR3. V usage is TRBV5-1 and J usage is TRBJ2-7; TRBD1 might be the D (6 bases). Germline V gene sequence: CDR1 SGHRS, CDR2 YFSETQ. The CDR3 sequence is 14 residues long. V was trimmed by 5 bases and J by 4 bases, leaving 16 bases between them. The chain's CDR3 is CASSFRQGTYEQYF. DNA of the CDR3: TGCGCCAGCAGTTTCCGCCAGGGGACATACGAGCAGTACTTC. The full variable domain, completed using reference TRBV5-1 and TRBJ2-7, is KAGVTQTPRYLIKTRGQQVTLSCSPISGHRSVSWYQQTPGQGLQFLFEYFSETQRNKGNFPGRFSGRQFSNSRSEMNVSTLELGDSALYLCASSFRQGTYEQYFGPGTRLTVT.

This clone has just one count. The V call is TRBV7-2, the J call TRBJ2-7; 7 bases agree with TRBD2. The CDR3 sequence is 15 residues long. J gave up 5 bases and V 5 bases, and 12 bases lay outside the gene matches. Germline CDR1 and CDR2: SGHTA and FQGNSA. CDR3 in DNA: TGTGCCAGCAGCCCCCGAGGGGCGGGAGCGCACGAGCAGTACTTC. Protein sequence: CASSPRGAGAHEQYF.

The chain couples TRBV6-5 to TRBJ1-1; 7 positions match TRBD1. Germline V gene data show CDR1 as MNHEY and CDR2 as SVGAGI. With V trimmed by 5 bases and J by 1 base, 4 bases remained unmatched. CDR3 length equals 14 residues. In nucleotides, the CDR3 is TGTGCCAGCAGTAAGGGACAGAAGAACACTGAAGCTTTCTTT. This gives the protein CASSKGQKNTEAFF.

V gene TRBV6-1 combines with J gene TRBJ2-1; no reliable D call. CDR3 length: 16 amino acids. Trimming removed 2 bases at V and 0 bases at J, with 11 bases between. Germline values: CDR1 MNHNS, CDR2 SASEGT. The DNA of the CDR3 is TGTGCCAGCAGTGAAAGGCGGCTTGGCTCCTACAATGAGCAGTTCTTC. Amino acid sequence: CASSERRLGSYNEQFF.

The chain employs TRBV5-6 and TRBJ2-7, with 10 bases identical to TRBD2. The CDR3 is made up of 18 amino acids. V dropped 4 bases and J dropped 0; count of bases not matched to a gene: 13. Looked up from germline, CDR1 is SGHDT and CDR2 is YYEEEE. CDR3 sequence: CASSLGVPSGSHSYEQYF. The CDR3 DNA reads TGTGCCAGCAGCCTTGGGGTGCCTAGCGGGAGTCACTCCTACGAGCAGTACTTC. Using reference TRBV5-6 and TRBJ2-7 for the parts outside the CDR3, the full variable domain is DAGVTQSPTHLIKTRGQQVTLRCSPKSGHDTVSWYQQALGQGPQFIFQYYEEEERQRGNFPDRFSGHQFPNYSSELNVNALLLGDSALYLCASSLGVPSGSHSYEQYFGPGTRLTVT.

The rearrangement links TRBV7-8 to TRBJ2-7; the match to TRBD2 covers 7 bases. The length of the CDR3 is 12 residues. Germline assignment: CDR1 SGHVS and CDR2 FQNEAQ. The junction had 4 bases not matched to a gene; V was cut back by 3 bases and J by 8 bases. CDR3 protein: CASSLGRDKQYF. The DNA of the CDR3 is TGTGCCAGCAGCTTGGGGAGGGATAAGCAGTACTTC.

This clone showed up just once. The chain carries TRBV5-1 and TRBJ1-2; possible D gene TRBD1, 5 bases. There are 12 residues in the CDR3. The V end lost 8 bases, the J end lost 4 bases, and 12 bases lay between the germline ends. Germline CDR1 is SGHRS and CDR2 is YFSETQ. The CDR3 coding sequence is TGCGCCAGTACAGACGGGGCCTATGGCTACACCTTC. Protein: CASTDGAYGYTF. Full variable domain (rest looked up from reference TRBV5-1 and TRBJ1-2): KAGVTQTPRYLIKTRGQQVTLSCSPISGHRSVSWYQQTPGQGLQFLFEYFSETQRNKGNFPGRFSGRQFSNSRSEMNVSTLELGDSALYLCASTDGAYGYTFGSGTRLTVV.

Worth noting for this clone: Additional DNA sequences in this sample encode the identical CDR3. The CDR3 is CASSVAGTTNEKLFF. CDR3 DNA sequence: TGTGCCAGCAGCGTAGCGGGAACAACTAATGAAAAACTGTTTTTT. The gene calls are TRBV9 and TRBJ1-4; D gene unclear. This CDR3 comprises 15 residues. The ends were cut back, 0 bases at V and 0 bases at J, with 6 bases in the middle. Looked up from germline, CDR1 is SGDLS and CDR2 is YYNGEE.

The chain employs TRBV14 and TRBJ2-7; 8 bases align to TRBD1. The CDR3 has 18 amino acids. Looked up from germline, CDR1 is SGHDN and CDR2 is FVKESK. J gave up 1 base and V 4 bases, and 15 bases lay outside the gene matches. This chain's CDR3 is CASSPPGQEGRQSYEQYF. Here the CDR3 DNA reads TGTGCCAGCAGCCCCCCGGGACAGGAGGGACGACAATCCTACGAGCAGTACTTC.

V gene TRBV7-8 combines with J gene TRBJ2-7; D is perhaps TRBD1 (7 bases). V lost 5 bases, J lost 2 bases, and 13 bases lay in between. The CDR3 sequence is 14 residues long. Germline V gene lookup returns CDR1 SGHVS and CDR2 FQNEAQ. The CDR3 nucleotides are TGTGCCAGCAGCCCAGGGGGGATTCCCTACGAGCAGTACTTC. Translating gives CASSPGGIPYEQYF.